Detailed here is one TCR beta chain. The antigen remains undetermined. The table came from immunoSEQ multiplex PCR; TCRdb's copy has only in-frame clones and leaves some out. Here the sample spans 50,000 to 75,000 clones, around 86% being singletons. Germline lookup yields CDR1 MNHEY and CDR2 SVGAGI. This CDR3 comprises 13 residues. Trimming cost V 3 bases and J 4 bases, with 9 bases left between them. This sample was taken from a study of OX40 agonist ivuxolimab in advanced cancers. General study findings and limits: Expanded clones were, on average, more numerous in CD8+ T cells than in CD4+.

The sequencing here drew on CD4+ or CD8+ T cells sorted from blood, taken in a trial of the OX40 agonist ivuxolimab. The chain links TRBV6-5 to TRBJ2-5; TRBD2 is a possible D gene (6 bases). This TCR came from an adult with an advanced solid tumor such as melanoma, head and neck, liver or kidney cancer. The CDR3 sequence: CASSYLGGETQYF. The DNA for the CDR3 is TGTGCCAGCAGTTATCTGGGAGGAGAGACCCAGTACTTC.